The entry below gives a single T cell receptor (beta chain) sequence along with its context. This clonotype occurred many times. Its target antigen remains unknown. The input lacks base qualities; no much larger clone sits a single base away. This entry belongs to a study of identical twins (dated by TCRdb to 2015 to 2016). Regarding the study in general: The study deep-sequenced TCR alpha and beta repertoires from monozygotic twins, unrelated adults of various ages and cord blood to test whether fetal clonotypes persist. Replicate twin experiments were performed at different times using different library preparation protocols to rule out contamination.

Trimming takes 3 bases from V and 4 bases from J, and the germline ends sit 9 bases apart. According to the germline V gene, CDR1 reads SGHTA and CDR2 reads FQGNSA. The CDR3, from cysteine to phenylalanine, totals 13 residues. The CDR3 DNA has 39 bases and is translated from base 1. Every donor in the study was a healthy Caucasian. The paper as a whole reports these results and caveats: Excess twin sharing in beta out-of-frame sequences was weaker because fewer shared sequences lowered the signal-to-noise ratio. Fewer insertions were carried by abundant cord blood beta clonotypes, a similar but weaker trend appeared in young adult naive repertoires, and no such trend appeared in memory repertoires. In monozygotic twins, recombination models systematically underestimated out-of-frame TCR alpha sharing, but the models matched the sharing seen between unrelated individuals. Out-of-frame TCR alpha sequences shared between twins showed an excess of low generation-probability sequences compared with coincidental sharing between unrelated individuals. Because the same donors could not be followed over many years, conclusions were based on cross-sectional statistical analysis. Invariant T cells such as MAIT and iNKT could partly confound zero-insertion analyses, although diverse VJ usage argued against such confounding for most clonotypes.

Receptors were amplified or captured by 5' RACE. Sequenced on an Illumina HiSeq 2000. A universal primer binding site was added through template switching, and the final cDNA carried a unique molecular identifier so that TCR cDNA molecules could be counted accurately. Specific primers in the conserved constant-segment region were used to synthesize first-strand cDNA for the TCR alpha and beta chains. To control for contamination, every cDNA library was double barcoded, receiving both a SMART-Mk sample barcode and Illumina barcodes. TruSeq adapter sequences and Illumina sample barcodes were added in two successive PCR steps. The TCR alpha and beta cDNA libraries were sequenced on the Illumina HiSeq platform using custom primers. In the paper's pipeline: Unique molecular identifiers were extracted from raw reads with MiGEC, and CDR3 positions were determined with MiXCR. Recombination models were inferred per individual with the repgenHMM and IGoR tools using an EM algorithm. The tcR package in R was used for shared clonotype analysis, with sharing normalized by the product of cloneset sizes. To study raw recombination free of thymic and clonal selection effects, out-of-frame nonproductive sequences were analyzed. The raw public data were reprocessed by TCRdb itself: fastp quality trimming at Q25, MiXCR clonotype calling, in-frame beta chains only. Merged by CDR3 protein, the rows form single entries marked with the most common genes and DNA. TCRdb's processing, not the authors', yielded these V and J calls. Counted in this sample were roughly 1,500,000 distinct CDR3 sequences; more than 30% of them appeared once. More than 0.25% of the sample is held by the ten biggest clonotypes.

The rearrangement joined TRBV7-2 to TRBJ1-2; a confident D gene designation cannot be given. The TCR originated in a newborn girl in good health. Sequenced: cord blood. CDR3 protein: CASSLARAYGYTF. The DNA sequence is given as TGTGCCAGCAGCTTGGCCCGAGCCTATGGCTACACCTTC.